Listed here are 8 T cell receptor beta chains from one sample, sequenced in a study of cytomegalovirus exposure and HLA in healthy donors. The study ran its PCR with 60 Vbeta and 13 Jbeta primers. Clones were sequenced by immunoSEQ multiplex PCR, and TCRdb holds only the in-frame ones, with some missing. Of 90,000 or so clones in the sample, 55% to 75% are singletons; the top ten hold about 15%. Sequencing was carried out using PBMCs. These receptors were collected from a woman aged 45-65 years in good health and CMV-seropositive.

The chain links TRBV28 to TRBJ1-6; perhaps TRBD1 as D (6 bases). Germline CDR1 is MDHEN and CDR2 is SYDVKM. CDR3 length: 15 amino acids. Trimming took 1 base from V and 10 from J, leaving 14 bases between them. CDR3 sequence: CASSLSYRAGSPLHF. In DNA, the CDR3 is TGTGCCAGCAGTTTATCGTACAGGGCCGGGTCACCCCTCCACTTT.

V is TRBV10-1 and J is TRBJ2-6; no definite D call. The CDR3 runs 12 residues. The V end was cut by 5 bases, the J end by 4 bases, with 3 bases between. CDR1 and CDR2 (germline): WNHNN, SYGVQD (reference sequence). CDR3 nucleotides: TGCGCCAGCAGTCCAGGGGCCAACGTCCTGACTTTC. Amino acids: CASSPGANVLTF.

This clone was seen only a few times. The rearrangement uses TRBV28 and TRBJ2-3; tentatively, D is TRBD2 (5 bases). The CDR3 is made up of 12 amino acids. V lost 1 base, J lost 6 bases, and 5 bases lay in between. CDR1 is MDHEN, CDR2 SYDVKM, per germline. CDR3 DNA sequence: TGTGCCAGCAGTTTATCGGGGGATACGCAGTATTTT. This translates into CASSLSGDTQYF. Combining the CDR3 with reference TRBV28 and TRBJ2-3 gives the whole variable domain DVKVTQSSRYLVKRTGEKVFLECVQDMDHENMFWYRQDPGLGLRLIYFSYDVKMKEKGDIPEGYSVSREKKERFSLILESASTNQTSMYLCASSLSGDTQYFGPGTRLTVL.

The chain joins TRBV18 to TRBJ2-6; D gene ambiguous. The germline V gene encodes CDR1 KGHSH and CDR2 LQKENI. V was clipped by 0 bases and J by 2 bases, with 5 bases between them. The CDR3 spans 15 residues. DNA for the CDR3: TGTGCCAGCTCACCACCTTCGGCTGGGGCCAACGTCCTGACTTTC. Amino acids: CASSPPSAGANVLTF.

In this sample, this clone turned up a few times. The chain uses TRBV5-1 and TRBJ2-2; TRBD2 might be the D (6 bases). V was cut by 4 bases and J by 5 bases, with 15 bases left in between. CDR1 is SGHRS and CDR2 is YFSETQ in the germline V gene. The CDR3 extends over 15 amino acids. Written as DNA, the CDR3 is TGCGCCAGCAGCCTTAGACTAGGAGGGACCGGGGAGCTGTTTTTT. It codes for CASSLRLGGTGELFF.

This clone was found a few times. The chain combines TRBV7-9 with TRBJ2-1; 10 bases map to TRBD2. Trimming at V came to 3 bases and at J to 2 bases, leaving 10 bases not matched to a gene. This CDR3 is built from 18 residues. Germline-derived CDR1 and CDR2 are SEHNR and FQNEAQ (reference sequence). CDR3 DNA sequence: TGTGCCAGCAGCTTTGCCCTAGCGGGAGCCCGAACCTACAATGAGCAGTTCTTC. Translated: CASSFALAGARTYNEQFF.

The chain recombines TRBV7-2 with TRBJ2-7; TRBD1 might be the D (8 bases). The J call may be mistaken, given a closer DNA end match to TRBJ2-5. CDR3 length: 16 amino acids. The germline CDR1 and CDR2 sequences are SGHTA and FQGNSA. DNA of the CDR3: TGTGCCAGCAGCTTAGGGGGGGGGACAGGCCAAGAGACCCAGTACTTC. Protein sequence: CASSLGGGTGQETQYF.

This clone was picked up a small number of times. The V call is TRBV7-6, the J call TRBJ2-5; tentatively, D is TRBD2 (5 bases). Germline CDR1 and CDR2: SGHVS and FNYEAQ. V lost 4 bases to trimming and J lost 7 bases, with 13 bases between them. This CDR3 has 13 amino acids. CDR3 region: CASSYGGDGTQYF. For the CDR3, the DNA is TGTGCCAGCAGCTATGGAGGTGATGGGACCCAGTACTTC.